A selection of T cell receptor beta chains follows, all from one sample in a study of siplizumab effects on memory and regulatory T cells. TCRdb keeps only in-frame clones here, not all; method: immunoSEQ multiplex PCR. Of roughly 92,000 clones listed, 94% are singletons. Material for sequencing was non-Treg CD4+ T cells sorted from blood. The receptor source for this set is a human donor in good health. The CDR3 runs from the conserved cysteine through the conserved F or W. A D gene is named only where the DNA matches it firmly. Clone size appears in some rows only: once, few, many, or a class for an expanded clone.

NA TRBJ2-1 13 TRBV7-2 NA CASSNSMNNEQFF TGTGCCAGCAGCAACTCCATGAACAATGAGCAGTTCTTC
NA TRBJ1-1 14 TRBV5-1 NA CASSFGGLNTEAFF TGCGCCAGCAGCTTTGGGGGGCTGAACACTGAAGCTTTCTTT
once TRBJ2-3 14 TRBV6-4 TRBD2 CASSVGTSGHTQYF TGTGCCAGCAGTGTCGGGACTAGCGGACATACGCAGTATTTT
NA TRBJ2-1 16 TRBV14 TRBD2 CASSQTSGNLNNEQFF TGTGCCAGCAGCCAAACTAGCGGGAACCTAAACAATGAGCAGTTCTTC
NA TRBJ2-7 14 TRBV6-5 NA CASSYVDTPYEQYF TGTGCCAGCAGTTACGTGGACACACCCTACGAGCAGTACTTC
once TRBJ1-1 12 TRBV19 TRBD1 CASSTVTGKAFF TGTGCCAGTAGTACCGTGACAGGGAAAGCTTTCTTT
NA TRBJ1-5 16 TRBV5-6 NA CASSERTPRNNQPQHF TGTGCCAGCAGCGAGCGGACTCCCAGAAACAATCAGCCCCAGCATTTT
NA TRBJ2-2 17 TRBV7-3 TRBD2 CASSLMGLAGNTGELFF TGTGCCAGCAGCTTAATGGGACTAGCAGGGAACACCGGGGAGCTGTTTTTT
few TRBJ2-5 15 TRBV2 TRBD1 CASSDQGALSETQYF TGTGCCAGCAGTGACCAGGGGGCTTTGTCGGAGACCCAGTACTTC
NA TRBJ2-5 13 TRBV30 NA CAWSVRDLGTQYF TGTGCCTGGAGTGTACGGGACTTGGGGACCCAGTACTTC
NA TRBJ2-7 14 TRBV5-1 TRBD1 CASSTRTGDYEQYF TGCGCCAGCAGCACAAGGACAGGGGACTACGAGCAGTACTTC
NA TRBJ2-7 14 TRBV7-2 TRBD2 CASSGGAGGPFQYF TGTGCCAGCAGCGGGGGAGCGGGAGGGCCCTTTCAGTACTTC
NA TRBJ1-2 13 TRBV7-2 TRBD1 CASSFDREDGYTF TGTGCCAGCAGCTTCGACAGGGAAGATGGCTACACCTTC
once TRBJ1-2 13 TRBV10-3 NA CAISESAAEGYTF TGTGCCATCAGTGAGTCAGCGGCGGAGGGCTACACCTTC
NA TRBJ1-1 15 TRBV4-1 NA CASSLVGNLNTEAFF TGCGCCAGCAGCCTCGTCGGGAATCTGAACACTGAAGCTTTCTTT
NA TRBJ2-5 15 TRBV4-1 NA CASSLLDKSEATQYF TGCGCCAGCAGTCTGTTAGACAAATCTGAGGCTACCCAGTACTTC
NA TRBJ2-4 13 TRBV11-2 NA CASSLVVGDSQYF TGTGCCAGCAGCTTAGTTGTAGGAGACTCTCAGTACTTC
NA TRBJ1-4 15 TRBV5-6 NA CASSGKQGLMEKLFF TGTGCCAGCAGCGGAAAACAGGGTTTGATGGAAAAACTGTTTTTT
NA TRBJ2-3 14 TRBV9 NA CASSVLPSADTQYF TGTGCCAGCAGCGTATTACCTAGCGCCGATACGCAGTATTTT
NA TRBJ2-5 11 TRBV6-1 NA CASTLQETQYF TGTGCCAGCACCCTCCAAGAGACCCAGTACTTC
NA TRBJ2-1 17 TRBV30 TRBD2 CAWSTLGLAGGYNEQFF TGTGCCTGGAGTACCTTGGGACTAGCGGGGGGTTACAATGAGCAGTTCTTC
NA TRBJ2-2 16 TRBV27 TRBD1 CASRYWDRGNTGELFF TGTGCCAGCAGATACTGGGACAGAGGGAACACCGGGGAGCTGTTTTTT
NA TRBJ2-2 16 TRBV11-2 NA CASSRQGLGVSAELFF TGTGCCAGCAGCCGACAAGGTTTGGGGGTCTCCGCGGAGCTGTTTTTT
once TRBJ1-2 15 TRBV5-5 NA CASSLAAGETYGYTF TGTGCCAGCAGCTTGGCGGCAGGGGAAACCTATGGCTACACCTTC
NA TRBJ2-2 12 TRBV27 NA CASSFYTGELFF TGTGCCAGCAGTTTTTACACCGGGGAGCTGTTTTTT